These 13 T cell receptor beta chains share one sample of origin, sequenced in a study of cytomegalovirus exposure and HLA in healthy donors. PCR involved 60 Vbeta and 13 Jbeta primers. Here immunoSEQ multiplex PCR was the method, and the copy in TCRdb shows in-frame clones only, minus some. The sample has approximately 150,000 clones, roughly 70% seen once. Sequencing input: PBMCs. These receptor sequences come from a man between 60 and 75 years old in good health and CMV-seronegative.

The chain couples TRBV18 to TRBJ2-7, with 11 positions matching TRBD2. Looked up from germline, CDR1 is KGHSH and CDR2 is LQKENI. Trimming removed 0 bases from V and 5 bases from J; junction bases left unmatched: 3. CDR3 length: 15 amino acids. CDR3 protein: CASSPPSGRAHEQYF. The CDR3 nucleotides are TGTGCCAGCTCACCACCTAGCGGGAGGGCCCACGAGCAGTACTTC.

The DNA for the CDR3 is TGTGCCAGCAGTTTATACGCGGGATCGAGCAATCAGCCCCAGCATTTT. Translating it yields CASSLYAGSSNQPQHF. V is TRBV27 and J is TRBJ1-5; D is ambiguous. Germline V gene data show CDR1 as MNHEY and CDR2 as SMNVEV (reference sequence). This CDR3 spans 16 amino acids. V was shortened by 1 base and J by 1 base, with 11 bases between the two germline ends.

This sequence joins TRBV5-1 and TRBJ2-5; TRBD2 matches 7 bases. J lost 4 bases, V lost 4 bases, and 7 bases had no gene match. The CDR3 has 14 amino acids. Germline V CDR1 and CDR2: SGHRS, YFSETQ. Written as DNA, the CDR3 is TGCGCCAGCAGCCTTGGGGACTATTTAGAGACCCAGTACTTC. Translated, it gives CASSLGDYLETQYF.

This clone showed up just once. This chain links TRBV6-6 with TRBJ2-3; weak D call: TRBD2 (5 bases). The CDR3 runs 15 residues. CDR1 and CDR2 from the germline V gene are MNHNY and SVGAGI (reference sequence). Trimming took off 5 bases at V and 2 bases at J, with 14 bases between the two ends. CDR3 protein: CASSPDFFPTDTQYF. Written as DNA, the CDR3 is TGTGCCAGCAGTCCGGACTTCTTTCCCACAGATACGCAGTATTTT.

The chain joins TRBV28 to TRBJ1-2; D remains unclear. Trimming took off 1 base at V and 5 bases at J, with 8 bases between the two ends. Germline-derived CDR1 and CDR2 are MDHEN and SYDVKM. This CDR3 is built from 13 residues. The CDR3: CASSLYTEYGYTF. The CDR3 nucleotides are TGTGCCAGCAGTTTATATACCGAGTATGGCTACACCTTC.

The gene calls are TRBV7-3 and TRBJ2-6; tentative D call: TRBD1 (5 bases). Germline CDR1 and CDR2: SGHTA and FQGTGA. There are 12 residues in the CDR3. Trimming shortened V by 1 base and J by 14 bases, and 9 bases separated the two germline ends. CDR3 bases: TGTGCCAGCAGCTTAAGGCAGGGCATCCTGACTTTC. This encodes CASSLRQGILTF. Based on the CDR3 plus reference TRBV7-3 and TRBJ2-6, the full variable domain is GAGVSQTPSNKVTEKGKYVELRCDPISGHTALYWYRQSLGQGPEFLIYFQGTGAADDSGLPNDRFFAVRPEGSVSTLKIQRTERGDSAVYLCASSLRQGILTFGAGSRLTVL.

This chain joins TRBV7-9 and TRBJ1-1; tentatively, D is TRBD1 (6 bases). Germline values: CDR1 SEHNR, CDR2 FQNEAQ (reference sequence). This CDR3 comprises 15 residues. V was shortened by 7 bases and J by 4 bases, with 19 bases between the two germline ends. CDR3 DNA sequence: TGTGCCAGCAACCCCCAGGGGCGCGGTTTCACTGAAGCTTTCTTT. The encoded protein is CASNPQGRGFTEAFF.

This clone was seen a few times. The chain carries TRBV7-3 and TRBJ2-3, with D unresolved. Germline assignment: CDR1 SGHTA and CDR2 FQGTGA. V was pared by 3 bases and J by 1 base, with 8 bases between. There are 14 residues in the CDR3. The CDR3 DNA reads TGTGCCAGCAGCTTGTCTCGGGGCACAGATACGCAGTATTTT. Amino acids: CASSLSRGTDTQYF.

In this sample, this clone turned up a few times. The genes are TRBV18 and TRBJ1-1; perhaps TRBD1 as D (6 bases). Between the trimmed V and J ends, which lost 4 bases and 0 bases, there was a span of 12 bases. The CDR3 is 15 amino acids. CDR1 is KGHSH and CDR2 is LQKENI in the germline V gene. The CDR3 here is CASSQGVGLNTEAFF. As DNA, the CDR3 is TGTGCCAGCTCACAGGGGGTTGGTTTGAACACTGAAGCTTTCTTT.

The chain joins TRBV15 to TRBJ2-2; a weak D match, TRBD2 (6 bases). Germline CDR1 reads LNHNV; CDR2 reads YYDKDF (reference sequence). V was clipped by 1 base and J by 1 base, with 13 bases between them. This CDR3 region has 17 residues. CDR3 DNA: TGTGCCACCAGCAGAGGGCGGGACGGGTTGAACACCGGGGAGCTGTTTTTT. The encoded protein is CATSRGRDGLNTGELFF.

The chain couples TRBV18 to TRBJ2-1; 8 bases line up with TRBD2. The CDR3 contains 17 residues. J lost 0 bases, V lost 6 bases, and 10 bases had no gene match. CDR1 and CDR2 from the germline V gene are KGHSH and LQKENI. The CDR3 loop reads CASSGQTSGSSYNEQFF. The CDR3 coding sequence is TGTGCCAGCTCGGGCCAAACTAGCGGCAGCTCCTACAATGAGCAGTTCTTC.

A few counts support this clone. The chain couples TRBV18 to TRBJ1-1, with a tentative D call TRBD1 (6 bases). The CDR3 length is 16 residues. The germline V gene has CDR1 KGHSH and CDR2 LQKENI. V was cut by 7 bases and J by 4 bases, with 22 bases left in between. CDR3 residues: CASCWQGKINPTEAFF. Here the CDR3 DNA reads TGTGCCAGCTGCTGGCAGGGGAAAATCAATCCCACTGAAGCTTTCTTT.

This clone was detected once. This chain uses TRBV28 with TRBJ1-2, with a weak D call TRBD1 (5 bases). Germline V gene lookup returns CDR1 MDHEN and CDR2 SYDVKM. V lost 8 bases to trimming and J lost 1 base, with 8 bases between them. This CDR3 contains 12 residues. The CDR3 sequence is CASQGYNYGYTF. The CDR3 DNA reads TGTGCCAGCCAGGGATATAACTATGGCTACACCTTC.